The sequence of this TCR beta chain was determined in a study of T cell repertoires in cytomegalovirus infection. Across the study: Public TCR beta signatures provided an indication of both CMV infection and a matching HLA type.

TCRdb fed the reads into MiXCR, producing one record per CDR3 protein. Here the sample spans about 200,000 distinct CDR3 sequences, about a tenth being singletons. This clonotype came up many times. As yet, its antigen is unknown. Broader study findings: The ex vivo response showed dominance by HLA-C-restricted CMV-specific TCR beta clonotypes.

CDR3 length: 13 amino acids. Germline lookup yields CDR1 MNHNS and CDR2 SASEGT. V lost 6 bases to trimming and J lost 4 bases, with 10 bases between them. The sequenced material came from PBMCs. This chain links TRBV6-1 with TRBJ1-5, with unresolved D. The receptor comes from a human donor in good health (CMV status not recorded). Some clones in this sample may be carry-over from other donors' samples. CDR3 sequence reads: CASSGRQNQPQHF. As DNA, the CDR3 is TGTGCCAGCAGCGGCAGACAAAATCAGCCCCAGCATTTT.